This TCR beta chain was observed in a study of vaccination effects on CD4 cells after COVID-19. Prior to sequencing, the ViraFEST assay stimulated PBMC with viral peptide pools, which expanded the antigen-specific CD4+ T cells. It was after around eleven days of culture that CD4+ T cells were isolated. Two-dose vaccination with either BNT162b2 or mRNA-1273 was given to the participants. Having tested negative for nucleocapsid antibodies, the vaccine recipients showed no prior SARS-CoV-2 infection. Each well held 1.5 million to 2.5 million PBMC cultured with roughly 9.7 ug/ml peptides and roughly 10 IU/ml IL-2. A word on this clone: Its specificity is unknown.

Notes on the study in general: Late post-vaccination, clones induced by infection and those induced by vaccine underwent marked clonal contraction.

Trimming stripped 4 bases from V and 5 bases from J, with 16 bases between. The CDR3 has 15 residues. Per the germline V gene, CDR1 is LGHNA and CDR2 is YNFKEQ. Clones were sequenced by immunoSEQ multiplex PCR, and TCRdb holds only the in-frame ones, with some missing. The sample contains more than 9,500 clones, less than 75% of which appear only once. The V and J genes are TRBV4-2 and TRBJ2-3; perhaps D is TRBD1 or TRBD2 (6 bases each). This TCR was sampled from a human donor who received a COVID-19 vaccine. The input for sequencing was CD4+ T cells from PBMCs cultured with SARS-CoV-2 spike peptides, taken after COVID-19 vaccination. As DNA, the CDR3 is TGTGCCAGCAGCCGAAATCCGGAGGGGGTAGATACGCAGTATTTT. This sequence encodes CASSRNPEGVDTQYF.